The 25 T cell receptor beta chains below were found in one sample sequenced in a study of blood T cell repertoires in COVID-19. Here immunoSEQ multiplex PCR was the method, and the copy in TCRdb shows in-frame clones only, minus some. The sample contains about 330,000 clones, 70% to 90% of which appear only once. Sequenced input: peripheral blood. The receptors were gathered from a woman between 45 and 60 years old with active or convalescent COVID-19.

The chain combines TRBV27 with TRBJ2-3; 7 bases line up with TRBD2. J gave up 4 bases and V 6 bases, and 10 bases lay outside the gene matches. The CDR3 consists of 15 residues. Germline V CDR1 and CDR2: MNHEY, SMNVEV (reference sequence). The CDR3 bases are TGTGCCAGCAGGGGGGGACTAAATGTGGCAGATACGCAGTATTTT. Translated: CASRGGLNVADTQYF.

This chain links TRBV19 with TRBJ2-4, with 9 bases aligning to TRBD1. CDR1 and CDR2 from the germline V gene are LNHDA and SQIVND (reference sequence). The CDR3 is 16 amino acids. V lost 3 bases, J lost 5 bases, and 8 bases stayed unmatched. CDR3 in amino acids: CASSIYTGGAQNIQYF. DNA of the CDR3: TGTGCCAGTAGTATTTATACAGGGGGCGCTCAAAACATTCAGTACTTC.

The chain employs TRBV27 and TRBJ1-4; D is unclear. This CDR3 is 15 amino acids long. The V and J ends lost 8 bases and 5 bases respectively, with 18 bases between them. Per the germline V gene, CDR1 is MNHEY and CDR2 is SMNVEV (reference sequence). The CDR3 DNA is TGTGCCAGCTCCCCAACGGGTTTCTACAATGAAAAACTGTTTTTT. The encoded protein is CASSPTGFYNEKLFF.

This sequence joins TRBV9 and TRBJ1-3; weak D call: TRBD1 (5 bases). Trimming took off 0 bases at V and 3 bases at J, with 13 bases between the two ends. This CDR3 is built from 16 residues. The germline V gene encodes CDR1 SGDLS and CDR2 YYNGEE. In nucleotides, the CDR3 is TGTGCCAGCAGCGTAGCCTCTGGGGCCGGTGGAAACACCATATATTTT. Its protein is CASSVASGAGGNTIYF.

This chain uses TRBV7-9 with TRBJ2-2; TRBD1 might be the D (5 bases). Germline CDR1 SEHNR, CDR2 FQNEAQ (reference sequence). The CDR3 consists of 15 residues. V shed 5 bases and J shed 2 bases, with 12 bases lying between them. CDR3 amino acids: CASSKTDVNTGELFF. CDR3 bases: TGTGCCAGCAGCAAGACAGACGTAAACACCGGGGAGCTGTTTTTT.

This chain links TRBV4-3 with TRBJ1-6; D gene uncertain. This CDR3 is built from 14 residues. Deletions cut 7 bases from V and 0 bases from J, with 7 bases between. Germline CDR1 reads LGHNA; CDR2 reads YSLEER. CDR3 coding DNA: TGCGCCAGCAAAGGGAGCTCCTATAATTCACCCCTCCACTTT. Amino acids: CASKGSSYNSPLHF.

V and J are TRBV6-5 and TRBJ1-1; 8 bases are a match to TRBD1. V lost 6 bases, J lost 7 bases, and 4 bases stayed unmatched. Germline values: CDR1 MNHEY, CDR2 SVGAGI. The CDR3 totals 12 residues. In DNA, the CDR3 is TGTGCCAGCAGCGGACAGGGATATGAAGCTTTCTTT. This encodes CASSGQGYEAFF.

The chain uses TRBV27 and TRBJ2-6, with D perhaps matching TRBD2 (5 bases). There are 16 residues in the CDR3. V was trimmed by 0 bases and J by 2 bases, leaving 8 bases between them. In germline, CDR1 is MNHEY, CDR2 SMNVEV (reference sequence). CDR3 sequence (DNA): TGTGCCAGCAGTTTATCGACCGGGGCTGGGGCCAACGTCCTGACTTTC. It encodes CASSLSTGAGANVLTF.

The CDR3 protein is CASSQEGGEVQPQHF. For the CDR3, the DNA is TGTGCCAGCAGCCAAGAGGGGGGGGAGGTTCAGCCCCAGCATTTT. The chain joins TRBV4-2 to TRBJ1-5, with D possibly TRBD1 on 5 matching bases. The V gene's germline CDR1 is LGHNA and CDR2 YNFKEQ. The V end lost 0 bases, the J end lost 6 bases, and 12 bases lay between the germline ends. The CDR3 contains 15 residues.

The V call is TRBV27, the J call TRBJ1-1; 8 nucleotides align to TRBD1. The trim removed 3 bases at V and 5 bases at J, leaving 8 bases unmatched. Per the germline V gene, CDR1 is MNHEY and CDR2 is SMNVEV (reference sequence). This CDR3 region has 15 residues. For the CDR3, the DNA is TGTGCCAGCAGTTTGGGACAGGTCTTTGGGACTGAAGCTTTCTTT. It yields the protein CASSLGQVFGTEAFF.

The gene calls are TRBV6-5 and TRBJ2-7; D perhaps matches TRBD2 (5 bases). Per germline, CDR1 MNHEY and CDR2 SVGAGI. V lost 7 bases and J 3 bases, leaving 19 bases between the germline ends. The CDR3 totals 15 residues. CDR3 nucleotides: TGTGCCAGCAACCCCCGATTGGGCGGGCGCTACGAGCAGTACTTC. It specifies CASNPRLGGRYEQYF.

The rearrangement uses TRBV6-6 and TRBJ1-4; possibly TRBD1 for D (5 bases). Deletions cut 10 bases from V and 8 bases from J, with 17 bases between. The CDR3 is 13 amino acids. Germline V lookup: CDR1 MNHNY, CDR2 SVGAGI (reference sequence). CDR3 loop: CATSGREGEKLFF. The CDR3 DNA follows: TGTGCCACCTCCGGCAGGGAGGGGGAAAAACTGTTTTTT.

J is TRBJ2-1 and V is TRBV12-2; the D segment call TRBD2 is taken from the table without a DNA check. TRBV12-2 counts as a pseudogene. The CDR3 runs 17 residues. CDR3 in amino acids: CASRPNPARPSYNEQFF. In nucleotides, the CDR3 is TGTGCAAGTCGCCCGAATCCCGCGCGCCCGTCCTACAATGAGCAGTTCTTC.

In this sample, this clone turned up a few times. J is TRBJ2-2 and V is TRBV30; possible D gene TRBD1, 6 bases. Trimming removed 0 bases from V and 4 bases from J, with 9 bases in between. From germline, CDR1 is GTSNPN and CDR2 SVGIG (reference sequence). CDR3 length equals 14 residues. As DNA, the CDR3 is TGTGCCTGGAGTGTAGGACAGAGCACCGGGGAGCTGTTTTTT. The encoded protein is CAWSVGQSTGELFF.

The rearrangement links TRBV18 to TRBJ2-4, with 7 bases that match TRBD1. The length of the CDR3 is 18 residues. The V gene end was trimmed by 4 bases and the J gene end by 0 bases; junction bases not matched to a gene: 12. Germline V CDR1 and CDR2: KGHSH, LQKENI. The CDR3 sequence: CASSLTGSISLAKNIQYF. The DNA for the CDR3 is TGTGCCAGCTCACTGACAGGGTCCATATCCCTAGCCAAAAACATTCAGTACTTC. Complete variable domain (other parts from reference TRBV18 and TRBJ2-4): NAGVMQNPRHLVRRRGQEARLRCSPMKGHSHVYWYRQLPEEGLKFMVYLQKENIIDESGMPKERFSAEFPKEGPSILRIQQVVRGDSAAYFCASSLTGSISLAKNIQYFGAGTRLSVL.

The chain joins TRBV15 to TRBJ2-1; the match to TRBD1 covers 8 bases. CDR1 is LNHNV and CDR2 is YYDKDF in the germline V gene (reference sequence). The CDR3 extends over 14 amino acids. J was trimmed by 4 bases and V by 3 bases; bases with no gene match: 2. The CDR3 DNA follows: TGTGCCACCAGCAGGGACAGGGTGTACAATGAGCAGTTCTTC. Protein sequence: CATSRDRVYNEQFF. Filled out from reference TRBV15 and TRBJ2-1, the complete variable domain reads DAMVIQNPRYQVTQFGKPVTLSCSQTLNHNVMYWYQQKSSQAPKLLFHYYDKDFNNEADTPDNFQSRRPNTSFCFLDIRSPGLGDTAMYLCATSRDRVYNEQFFGPGTRLTVL.

The chain has TRBV30 and TRBJ1-6; D is perhaps TRBD1 (5 bases). Trimming cost V 3 bases and J 8 bases, with 23 bases left between them. This CDR3 region has 17 residues. CDR1 is GTSNPN and CDR2 is SVGIG in the germline V gene (reference sequence). The DNA of the CDR3 is TGTGCCTGGAGCGCCGGGGGGTCCCCTAGCTCTTATTCACCCCTCCACTTT. It encodes CAWSAGGSPSSYSPLHF. Filled out from reference TRBV30 and TRBJ1-6, the complete variable domain reads SQTIHQWPATLVQPVGSPLSLECTVEGTSNPNLYWYRQAAGRGLQLLFYSVGIGQISSEVPQNLSASRPQDRQFILSSKKLLLSDSGFYLCAWSAGGSPSSYSPLHFGNGTRLTVT.

J is TRBJ2-5 and V is TRBV3-1 (or the pseudogene TRBV3-2); TRBD2 agrees at 7 bases. The V segment lost 4 bases and the J segment 1 base; nucleotides outside the gene matches: 6. CDR3 length equals 15 residues. CDR1 is LGHDT and CDR2 is YNNKEL in the germline V gene (reference sequence). DNA of the CDR3: TGTGCCAGCAGCCCGCACGGACTAGTCCAAGAGACCCAGTACTTC. It encodes CASSPHGLVQETQYF.

The chain links TRBV6-5 to TRBJ1-2; 9 bases agree with TRBD1. The CDR3 extends over 15 amino acids. Germline V CDR1 and CDR2: MNHEY, SVGAGI. The V gene end was trimmed by 5 bases and the J gene end by 5 bases; junction bases not matched to a gene: 9. The CDR3, as DNA: TGTGCCAGCAGTCTGGGACAGGGACTCTTTTATGGCTACACCTTC. Amino acid sequence: CASSLGQGLFYGYTF.

The chain recombines TRBV18 with TRBJ1-3; 8 bases fit TRBD1. Germline values: CDR1 KGHSH, CDR2 LQKENI. The length of the CDR3 is 16 residues. The ends lost 6 bases at V and 1 base at J; junction bases unmatched: 8. As DNA, the CDR3 is TGTGCCAGCTCGCCATGGACAGGGTCTTCTGGAAACACCATATATTTT. It yields the protein CASSPWTGSSGNTIYF.

The chain recombines TRBV5-5 with TRBJ2-2, with 11 bases matching TRBD1. CDR3 length: 17 amino acids. Germline CDR1 SGHKS, CDR2 YYEKEE (reference sequence). V shed 0 bases and J 4 bases; nucleotides not matched to a gene: 5. CDR3 nucleotide sequence: TGTGCCAGCAGCTTGGAGCCGGGACAGGGGGTCACCGGGGAGCTGTTTTTT. Encoded protein: CASSLEPGQGVTGELFF.

The chain uses TRBV4-2 and TRBJ1-2; 8 nucleotides line up with TRBD1. V was pared by 1 base and J by 3 bases, with 4 bases of the junction left unmatched. This CDR3 is built from 15 residues. CDR1 LGHNA and CDR2 YNFKEQ come from the germline V gene. In DNA, the CDR3 is TGTGCCAGCAGCCAAGTGTCACAGGGGGACTATGGCTACACCTTC. As protein: CASSQVSQGDYGYTF.

The chain couples TRBV6-5 to TRBJ1-3; D unresolved. Germline V lookup: CDR1 MNHEY, CDR2 SVGAGI. Trimming left V 8 bases short and J 1 base short, with 12 bases between. This CDR3 is 14 amino acids long. CDR3 in amino acids: CASANGLSGNTIYF. The DNA of the CDR3 is TGTGCCAGCGCCAACGGTTTGTCTGGAAACACCATATATTTT.

The V and J genes are TRBV6-5 and TRBJ1-3, with 8 nucleotides matching TRBD1. Trimming cost V 4 bases and J 4 bases; bases outside gene matches: 6. The CDR3 is 15 residues long. Germline V gives CDR1 MNHEY, CDR2 SVGAGI. The CDR3 protein is CASSLRQGPGNTIYF. CDR3 coding DNA: TGTGCCAGCAGTTTACGACAGGGGCCAGGAAACACCATATATTTT.

This CDR3 reads CASSESEWGAGTEAFF. The CDR3 DNA follows: TGTGCCAGCAGTGAATCGGAATGGGGCGCGGGGACTGAAGCTTTCTTT. This chain links TRBV2 with TRBJ1-1, with D tentatively TRBD1 (5 bases). Looked up from germline, CDR1 is SNHLY and CDR2 is FYNNEI. The CDR3 is 16 amino acids. The germline V and J ends were trimmed by 2 bases and 5 bases, with 18 bases remaining between them. The full variable domain, in which reference TRBV2 and TRBJ1-1 provide the parts outside the CDR3, is EPEVTQTPSHQVTQMGQEVILRCVPISNHLYFYWYRQILGQKVEFLVSFYNNEISEKSEIFDDQFSVERPDGSNFTLKIRSTKLEDSAMYFCASSESEWGAGTEAFFGQGTRLTVV.